Given below is one TCR beta chain in context. This record comes from a study of T cell responses to AZD1222 COVID-19 vaccine. V was clipped by 5 bases and J by 8 bases, with 16 bases between them. CDR1 MNHEY and CDR2 SVGAGI come from the germline V gene. The CDR3 has 15 residues. Here immunoSEQ multiplex PCR was the method, and the copy in TCRdb shows in-frame clones only, minus some. The sample records 150,000 or so clones, 90% to 95% being singletons. The TCR originated in an adult in good health. This chain links TRBV6-5 with TRBJ1-6, with a tentative D call TRBD1 (5 bases). The sequenced sample was peripheral blood, obtained on day 0 of AZD1222 vaccination. The CDR3 loop is CASSTLEGLDSPLHF. The CDR3 DNA sequence: TGTGCCAGCAGTACCCTTGAGGGGCTTGATTCACCCCTCCACTTT.